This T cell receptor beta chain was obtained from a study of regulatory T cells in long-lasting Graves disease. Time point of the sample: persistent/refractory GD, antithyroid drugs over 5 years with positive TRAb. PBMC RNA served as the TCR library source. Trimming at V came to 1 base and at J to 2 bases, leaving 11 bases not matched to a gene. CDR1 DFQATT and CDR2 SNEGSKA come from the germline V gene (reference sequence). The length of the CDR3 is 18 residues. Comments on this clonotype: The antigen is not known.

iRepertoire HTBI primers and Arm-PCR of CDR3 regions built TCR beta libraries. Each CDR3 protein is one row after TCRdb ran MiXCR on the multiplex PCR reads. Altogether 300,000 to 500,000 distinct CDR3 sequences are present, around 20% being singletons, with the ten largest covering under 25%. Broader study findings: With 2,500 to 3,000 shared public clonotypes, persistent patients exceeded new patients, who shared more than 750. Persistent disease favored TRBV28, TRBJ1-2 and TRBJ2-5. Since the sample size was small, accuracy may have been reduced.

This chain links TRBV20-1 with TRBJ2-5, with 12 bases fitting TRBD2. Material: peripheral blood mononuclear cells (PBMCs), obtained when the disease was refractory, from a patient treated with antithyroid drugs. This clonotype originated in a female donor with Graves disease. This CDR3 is CSARGWTSGIVPQETQYF. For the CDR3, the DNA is TGCAGTGCTAGAGGTTGGACTAGCGGGATTGTCCCTCAAGAGACCCAGTACTTC.